The clone carrying this TCR beta chain was picked up many times. The target antigen is unknown. V was trimmed by 6 bases and J by 2 bases, leaving 19 bases between them. CDR3 length: 16 amino acids. Germline CDR1 is MNHNS and CDR2 is SASEGT. Libraries of TCR beta came from iRepertoire HTBI primers plus Arm-PCR of CDR3 regions. MiXCR, run by TCRdb on the multiplex PCR reads, gives a single entry per CDR3 protein. The data show a few hundred thousand distinct CDR3 sequences, roughly 18% seen once. This record comes from a study of regulatory T cells in long-lasting Graves disease. Time point here: newly diagnosed GD, antithyroid drugs for less than 3 months. Generation of the TCR library employed RNA extracted from PBMCs. Study observations and caveats: Comparison showed that persistent patients shared more public clonotypes (about 3,000) than new patients (about 970). What was studied was peripheral blood only, and not thyroid tissue. With persistent disease, TRBV28, TRBJ1-2 and TRBJ2-5 were the favored segments. Accuracy may have been reduced by the small sample size.

The sample here was peripheral blood mononuclear cells (PBMCs), taken at new diagnosis, from a patient treated with antithyroid drugs. The chain uses TRBV6-1 and TRBJ1-2; D not certain. This sequence was found in a female donor with Graves disease. DNA for the CDR3: TGTGCCAGCAGGTACCTACCTTTCGCGGGAAACTATGGCTACACCTTC. This gives the protein CASRYLPFAGNYGYTF.